What follows are 15 T cell receptor beta chains derived from one specimen sequenced in a study of blood T cell repertoires in COVID-19. Measured with immunoSEQ multiplex PCR; TCRdb has only the in-frame clones, and not every one. The sample lists 110,000 or so clones, approximately 80% occurring once. What was sequenced was peripheral blood. The receptors shown here come from a man between 45 and 60 years old with acute or convalescent COVID-19.

This clone is medium-sized. This chain uses TRBV3-1 (or the pseudogene TRBV3-2) with TRBJ2-7; tentative D call: TRBD2 (5 bases). Germline V gene lookup returns CDR1 LGHDT and CDR2 YNNKEL (reference sequence). V was pared by 4 bases and J by 0 bases, with 16 bases between. There are 16 residues in the CDR3. CDR3 bases: TGTGCCAGCAGCCGCCTAGGGAGCGTGAGCTCCTACGAGCAGTACTTC. Amino acids: CASSRLGSVSSYEQYF.

In its sample, this clone was seen once. This rearrangement joins TRBV12-5 to TRBJ2-6; the match to TRBD1 covers 7 bases. From germline, CDR1 is LGHNT and CDR2 FRNRAP. The CDR3 spans 19 residues. Trimming took 2 bases from V and 0 from J; bases not matched to a gene: 10. CDR3 DNA sequence: TGTGCTAGTGGTTTGAACTTAGGGGGCCATAGCTCTGGGGCCAACGTCCTGACTTTC. Protein product: CASGLNLGGHSSGANVLTF.

CDR3 nucleotides: TGTGCCACCAAACCGGGACAGCTCCTCGATGGCTACACCTTC. Protein sequence: CATKPGQLLDGYTF. The V and J genes are TRBV2 and TRBJ1-2, with 7 bases identical to TRBD1. The germline CDR1 and CDR2 sequences are SNHLY and FYNNEI. Trimming at V came to 10 bases and at J to 6 bases, leaving 14 bases not matched to a gene. The CDR3 totals 14 residues.

The gene calls are TRBV6-2 or TRBV6-3 and TRBJ2-3; 11 bases align to TRBD1. CDR1 is MNHEY and CDR2 is SVGEGT in the germline V gene. V dropped 6 bases and J dropped 4; count of bases not matched to a gene: 3. This CDR3 has 14 residues. The CDR3 is CASSWTGGADTQYF. CDR3 DNA sequence: TGTGCCAGCAGCTGGACAGGGGGCGCAGATACGCAGTATTTT.

The J gene is TRBJ1-2, the V gene TRBV30; 8 positions agree with TRBD1. Looked up from germline, CDR1 is GTSNPN and CDR2 is SVGIG (reference sequence). The ends lost 0 bases at V and 5 bases at J; junction bases unmatched: 5. The CDR3 contains 14 residues. The CDR3 is CAWSVGTGPYGYTF. For the CDR3, the DNA is TGTGCCTGGAGTGTAGGGACAGGCCCTTATGGCTACACCTTC.

CDR3 sequence: CASTPGPNSPLHF. For the CDR3, the DNA is TGTGCCAGCACCCCGGGTCCCAATTCACCCCTCCACTTT. The rearrangement joins TRBV12-3 or TRBV12-4 to TRBJ1-6; D gene ambiguous. Trimming stripped 7 bases from V and 7 bases from J, with 11 bases between. The CDR3 contains 13 residues.

Concerning this clone itself: This sample includes further DNA sequences coding for the same CDR3. The chain uses TRBV5-1 and TRBJ2-2; TRBD1 agrees at 9 bases. The trim removed 0 bases at V and 1 base at J, leaving 1 base unmatched. Germline V lookup: CDR1 SGHRS, CDR2 YFSETQ. This CDR3 spans 16 amino acids. Here the CDR3 reads CASSLEGQGNTGELFF. The CDR3 DNA reads TGCGCCAGCAGCTTGGAGGGACAGGGGAACACCGGGGAGCTGTTTTTT.

This clone was detected only once. The chain recombines TRBV10-3 with TRBJ2-1, with 8 bases fitting TRBD1. CDR3 size: 16 residues. In germline, CDR1 is ENHRY, CDR2 SYGVKD. The J segment lost 3 bases and the V segment lost 2 bases, leaving 6 bases of the junction unmatched. CDR3 nucleotide sequence: TGTGCCATCAGTGAGGCCCGGGACAGGAACTACAATGAGCAGTTCTTC. Its translation: CAISEARDRNYNEQFF.

The chain carries TRBV6-2 or TRBV6-3 and TRBJ2-1, with 11 bases matching TRBD2. From germline, CDR1 is MNHEY and CDR2 SVGEGT. V shed 0 bases, J shed 0 bases, and the junction held 4 bases outside the gene matches. This CDR3 is 18 amino acids long. The CDR3 bases are TGTGCCAGCAGTTACTCGACACTAGCGGGGGTCTCCTACAATGAGCAGTTCTTC. Its protein is CASSYSTLAGVSYNEQFF.

This clone was found once. The chain joins TRBV19 to TRBJ1-2, with 8 nucleotides matching TRBD1. The ends lost 2 bases at V and 7 bases at J; junction bases unmatched: 3. This CDR3 region has 13 residues. The germline V gene encodes CDR1 LNHDA and CDR2 SQIVND (reference sequence). CDR3 loop: CASSITDRAGYTF. CDR3 DNA: TGTGCCAGTAGTATAACGGACAGGGCTGGCTACACCTTC.

The chain is built from TRBV3-1 (or the pseudogene TRBV3-2) and TRBJ2-2, with D hard to call. The CDR3 runs to 14 residues. Trimming took 0 bases from V and 7 from J, leaving 9 bases between them. Per germline, CDR1 LGHDT and CDR2 YNNKEL (reference sequence). The CDR3 sequence: CASSQDRVLGELFF. The CDR3 bases are TGTGCCAGCAGCCAAGATCGAGTTCTCGGGGAGCTGTTTTTT.

The chain uses TRBV7-9 and TRBJ1-4, with TRBD1 matching 7 bases. The CDR3 runs to 15 residues. V shed 5 bases and J 6 bases; nucleotides not matched to a gene: 9. Germline loops: CDR1 SEHNR, CDR2 FQNEAQ (reference sequence). In nucleotides, the CDR3 is TGTGCCAGCAGCCCCCGGTCGCAGGGGGATGAAAAACTGTTTTTT. Amino acids: CASSPRSQGDEKLFF.

This clone was observed a single time. The chain couples TRBV4-1 to TRBJ2-6; no definite D call. Germline loops: CDR1 MGHRA, CDR2 YSYEKL. This CDR3 region has 16 residues. V lost 5 bases and J lost 1, with 12 bases in between. CDR3 sequence reads: CASSSRGRSGANVLTF. Here the CDR3 DNA reads TGCGCCAGCAGCTCAAGAGGCCGTTCTGGGGCCAACGTCCTGACTTTC.

The rearrangement uses TRBV10-3 and TRBJ2-7; tentative D call: TRBD1 (5 bases). This CDR3 is 16 amino acids long. CDR1 ENHRY and CDR2 SYGVKD come from the germline V gene. V lost 6 bases and J lost 2, with 20 bases in between. CDR3 nucleotide sequence: TGTGCCATCAGCCGGACGGGTCAGGGCAACACCTACGAGCAGTACTTC. This sequence encodes CAISRTGQGNTYEQYF.

This chain links TRBV28 with TRBJ2-2; TRBD2 aligns across 12 bases. The length of the CDR3 is 16 residues. Germline lookup yields CDR1 MDHEN and CDR2 SYDVKM. The V gene end was trimmed by 3 bases and the J gene end by 5 bases; junction bases not matched to a gene: 4. The CDR3 coding sequence is TGTGCCAGCAGTTTTAGACTAGCGGGAGTGACCGGGGAGCTGTTTTTT. Translation: CASSFRLAGVTGELFF.